The sequence of this T cell receptor beta chain was determined in a study of cytomegalovirus exposure and HLA in healthy donors. Whole-study findings and limits: Cytomegalovirus status was reportedly diagnosed by the classifier with high specificity and sensitivity.

Here immunoSEQ multiplex PCR was the method, and the copy in TCRdb shows in-frame clones only, minus some. Of about 170,000 clones detected, just under 90% appear once; the ten largest clones hold more than 3.5%. For this clone: What it binds is not known.

V dropped 6 bases and J dropped 4; count of bases not matched to a gene: 16. This CDR3 is 18 amino acids long. CDR1 and CDR2 (germline): MNHEY, SMNVEV (reference sequence). Sequencing used PBMCs. V is TRBV27 and J is TRBJ2-5, with 11 nucleotides matching TRBD1. This receptor was taken from a man in his late teens or twenties in good health and CMV-seropositive. The CDR3 nucleotides are TGTGCCAGCAGCTCACTAATTTCAGGGACAGGGGGACGAGAGACCCAGTACTTC. Its protein is CASSSLISGTGGRETQYF.